The entry below gives a single T cell receptor (beta chain) sequence along with its context. Its antigen is currently unknown. These data originate in a study of identical twins. General study results and limits: It was cross-sectional statistical analysis, not following the same donors, that the conclusions relied on.

TCRdb analysed the 5' RACE reads with MiXCR anew, one entry per CDR3 protein. This table has about 280,000 distinct CDR3 sequences, 8% to 9% appearing once. V was pared by 1 base and J by 5 bases, with 9 bases between. From germline, CDR1 is SGDLS and CDR2 YYNGEE. The CDR3 is 13 residues long. These records were also assigned to another study, of yellow fever vaccine responses in identical twins.

Material for sequencing was memory (CD45RO+) T cells sorted from blood. V and J are TRBV9 and TRBJ2-5; unclear D gene. This sequence was found in a young woman in good health. As DNA, the CDR3 is TGTGCCAGCAGCGTAACGGGTACGGAGACCCAGTACTTC. Amino acids: CASSVTGTETQYF.